This is a list of T cell receptor beta chains from one sample in a study of CD8 T cells in Susac syndrome. Using its own MiXCR run on the immunoSEQ multiplex PCR reads, TCRdb lists one record per CDR3 protein. There are about 250,000 distinct CDR3 sequences in the sample; just over 90% occur only once, and less than 0.075% lies in the top ten. Material: CD4+ T cells from PBMCs. The source is a human donor with multiple sclerosis. Both conserved end residues are part of each CDR3. A D gene is named only where the DNA matches it firmly. Rows give clone size only sometimes, using once, few, many, or a class for an expanded clone.

D gene,J gene,clone size,V gene,CDR3 DNA,CDR3 protein
TRBD2,TRBJ2-1,.,TRBV7-3,TGTGCCAGCAGCTCTCTCGGGACTAGCGGACTAAACAATGAGCAGTTCTTC,CASSSLGTSGLNNEQFF
.,TRBJ1-2,once,TRBV7-3,TGTGCCAGCAGCCCGCCAGGACCCCGCGGCTACACCTTC,CASSPPGPRGYTF
TRBD1,TRBJ2-7,.,TRBV27,TGTGCCAGCAGTCTTTATCCCGGGACAGATACCTACGAGCAGTACTTC,CASSLYPGTDTYEQYF
.,TRBJ2-3,.,TRBV3-1,TGTGCCAGCAGCCCGACCGTCAGGTATACGCAGTATTTT,CASSPTVRYTQYF
TRBD1,TRBJ1-1,.,TRBV6-5,TGTGCCAGCAGTTACTGGGGACAGGGCATCCCTGAAGCTTTCTTT,CASSYWGQGIPEAFF
.,TRBJ2-1,.,TRBV10-3,TGTGCCATCAAGCGGCCCACCTACAATGAGCAGTTCTTC,CAIKRPTYNEQFF
TRBD1,TRBJ2-2,.,TRBV29-1,TGCAGCACCGGACAGGGTAGTGGGGAGCTGTTTTTT,CSTGQGSGELFF
.,TRBJ1-1,.,TRBV5-6,TGCGCCAGCAGGCCGGGCCTAACCCGAGGCACTGAAGCTTTCTTT,CASRPGLTRGTEAFF
.,TRBJ1-2,.,TRBV16,TGTGCCAGCAGCCGCCCCGGGACAACGATTAACTATGGCTACACCTTC,CASSRPGTTINYGYTF
.,TRBJ1-2,.,TRBV6-5,TGTGCCAGCAGGCCAACAGGGCGCTATGGCTACACCTTC,CASRPTGRYGYTF
.,TRBJ1-1,.,TRBV20-1,TGCAGTGCTAGCTCGCAGGGCCGGGGAGCTTTCTTT,CSASSQGRGAFF
TRBD1,TRBJ2-2,.,TRBV7-9,TGTGCCAGCAGCTTATTACAGGGGGCGACCGGGGAGCTGTTTTTT,CASSLLQGATGELFF
.,TRBJ2-5,.,TRBV21-1,TGTGCCAGCAGCAAAGTTGGACCTGCCCAGAAGACCCAGTACTTC,CASSKVGPAQKTQYF
TRBD1,TRBJ1-1,.,TRBV3-1,TGTGCCAGCAGCCAAGGTCGACAGGGGGACGAGGCTTTCTTT,CASSQGRQGDEAFF
.,TRBJ1-6,.,TRBV7-8,TGTGCCAGCAGCCCCCATGGGTCACCCCTCCACTTT,CASSPHGSPLHF
.,TRBJ1-2,once,TRBV4-1,TGCGCCAGCAGCCACGACTCCCGCTATGGCTACACCTTC,CASSHDSRYGYTF